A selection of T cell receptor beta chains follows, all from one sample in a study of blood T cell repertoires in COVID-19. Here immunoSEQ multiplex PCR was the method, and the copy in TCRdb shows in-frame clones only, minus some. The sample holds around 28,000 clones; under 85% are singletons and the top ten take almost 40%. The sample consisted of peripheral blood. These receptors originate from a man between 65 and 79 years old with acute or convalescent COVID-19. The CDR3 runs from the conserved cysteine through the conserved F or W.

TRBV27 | CASSATSGTQYF
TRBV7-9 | CASSRDTEAFF
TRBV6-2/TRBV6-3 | CASSSGATYEQYF
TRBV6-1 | CASSDRAPDTQYF
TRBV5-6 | CASSVDKYEQYF
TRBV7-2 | CASNDGEGNEQFF
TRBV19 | CASSDQGLSNQPQHF
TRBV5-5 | CASSDMAGLGSGYTF
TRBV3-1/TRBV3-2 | CASSPRDRDYNEQFF
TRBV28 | CASSLVGQGKQPQHF
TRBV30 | CAWGLTPTGAGNTIYF
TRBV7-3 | CASSLSGTVTTGELFF
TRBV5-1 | CASSTKGLAGGSTGELFF
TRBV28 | CASSPNPWTSGYNEQFF
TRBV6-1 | CASSERGSGEQYF
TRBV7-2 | CASSSGLAGGAYEQYF
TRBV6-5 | CASSRGTRGEQYF
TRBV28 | CASTWTNTPEQFF
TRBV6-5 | CASSRNTNTEAFF
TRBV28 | CASSLRQGVRPLDTEAFF
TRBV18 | CASSPGQLNPPYNEQFF
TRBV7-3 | CASSLRELAGRMETQYF
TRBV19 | CASTLGPGQSLLNTGELFF
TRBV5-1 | CASAPINRVETQYF
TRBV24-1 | CATSGTGGPNDGGYTF
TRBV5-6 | CASSSGQTEIYGYTF
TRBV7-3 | CASSLPYSGGGTGELFF
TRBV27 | CASSFLTGQVLAFF
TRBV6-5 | CASSYPRLREFF
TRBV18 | CASSPSIGETQYF
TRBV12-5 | CASGRTGTSGSSYEQFF
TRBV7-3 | CASSVQGDTEAFF
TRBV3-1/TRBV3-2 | CASSLRSTDTQYF
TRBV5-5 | CASSTDTYEQYF
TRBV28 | CASSPPSGLGFF
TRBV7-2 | CASSLDGSLTGELFF
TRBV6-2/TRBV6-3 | CASSYSRGRQTEAFF
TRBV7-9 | CASSLVGELQTQYF
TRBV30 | CAWSVQGDQPQHF
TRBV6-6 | CASSYTGVDEQFF
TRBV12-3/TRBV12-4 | CASSWRGHGELFF
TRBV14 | CASSQGAVTGELFF
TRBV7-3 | CASSSEVATGELFF
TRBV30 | CAWNAGGRGTEAFF
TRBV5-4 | CASSLGQGAYEKLFF
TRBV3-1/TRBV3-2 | CASSQPGTGRNEQFF
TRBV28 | CASSNGQGVSNEQFF
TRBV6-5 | CASRAGGIETQYF